This is a list of T cell receptor beta chains from one sample in a study of cytotoxic CD8 clonotypes in ibrutinib-treated CLL. The repertoire was sequenced with immunoSEQ multiplex PCR; TCRdb's copy has only in-frame clones and lacks some. The data show 150,000 to 200,000 clones, around 84% seen once. The source was PBMCs, collected after 12 months of ibrutinib treatment. The receptors originated from a human donor with chronic lymphocytic leukemia. Each CDR3 is given with its conserved first and last residue. A D gene is named only where the DNA matches it firmly. Expanded clones are given a class, and other clones once, few, many or no size at all.

d_call,clone_size,j_call,v_call,cdr3_nt,cdr3_aa
TRBD1,-,TRBJ2-1,TRBV6-5,TGTGCCAGCAGTTACAGGTGGGACAGGGGAGTCGGTGAGCAGTTCTTC,CASSYRWDRGVGEQFF
-,few,TRBJ1-1,TRBV2,TGTGCCAGCAGTGTCCGGGTGAACACTGAAGCTTTCTTT,CASSVRVNTEAFF
TRBD1,-,TRBJ1-3,TRBV7-9,TGTGCCAGCAGCGTAAACAGGGGGCGAAACACCATATATTTT,CASSVNRGRNTIYF
-,-,TRBJ2-5,TRBV7-6,TGTGCCAGCAGCCAACAAGAGACCCAGTACTTC,CASSQQETQYF
TRBD1,-,TRBJ2-5,TRBV18,TGTGCCAGCTCACCTCGGACAGGAGAGACCCAGTACTTC,CASSPRTGETQYF
TRBD1,few,TRBJ1-2,TRBV7-9,TGTGCCAGCAGCTTAGGACAGGGGGACGTTGGCTACACCTTC,CASSLGQGDVGYTF
TRBD1,-,TRBJ2-2,TRBV7-3,TGTGCCAGCAGCTTGGACGGACAGGTTATAACCGGGGAGCTGTTTTTT,CASSLDGQVITGELFF
-,-,TRBJ2-2,TRBV5-6,TGTGCCAGCGGCACATTGGACTGGAGGGGGGCCGGGGAGCTGTTTTTT,CASGTLDWRGAGELFF
TRBD1,-,TRBJ1-2,TRBV6-6,TGTGCCAGCAGTTACTCCCGGACAGGTAGCTATGGCTACACCTTC,CASSYSRTGSYGYTF
-,-,TRBJ2-2,TRBV7-2,TGTGCCAGCGGCAAAGTAGAGTCCAGTTCCGGGGAGCTGTTTTTT,CASGKVESSSGELFF
TRBD1,-,TRBJ2-3,TRBV5-4,TGTGCCAGCAGCTACGGGACAGCCTCAGATACGCAGTATTTT,CASSYGTASDTQYF
TRBD1,few,TRBJ2-6,TRBV6-1,TGTGCCAGCAGTGCAAACAAGGGACAGGACCCCAGGTCTGGGGCCAACGTCCTGACTTTC,CASSANKGQDPRSGANVLTF
TRBD1,-,TRBJ2-2,TRBV7-3,TGTGCCAGCAGCCCGAACTCCCCCAGGGGGCCCGGGGAGCTGTTTTTT,CASSPNSPRGPGELFF
-,-,TRBJ2-5,TRBV11-2,TGTGCCAGCAGCTTAGGTTTACAGAGCCAAGAGACCCAGTACTTC,CASSLGLQSQETQYF
-,few,TRBJ1-5,TRBV19,TGTGCCAGTAGTATATTAGAGGACTATCAGCCCCAGCATTTT,CASSILEDYQPQHF
-,-,TRBJ2-3,TRBV29-1,TGCAGCGTTGAAGATCGGGCTTCAGCAGGAAAGGTTACGCAGTATTTT,CSVEDRASAGKVTQYF
TRBD2,few,TRBJ2-1,TRBV18,TGTGCCAGCTCAAGGCCAGGGAGGGACCTCAATGAGCAGTTCTTC,CASSRPGRDLNEQFF
-,-,TRBJ2-5,TRBV5-5,TGTGCCAGCAGTTTGGGATTCCAGGGACAAGAGACCCAGTACTTC,CASSLGFQGQETQYF
TRBD2,medium-sized,TRBJ2-1,TRBV4-1,TGCGCCAGCAGCCAAGCCATGGATACTAGCGGGAGAGACAATGAGCAGTTCTTC,CASSQAMDTSGRDNEQFF
TRBD2,-,TRBJ2-1,TRBV11-2,TGTGCCAGCAGCCCCCGACTAGCGGGAGATGACAATGAGCAGTTCTTC,CASSPRLAGDDNEQFF
TRBD1,-,TRBJ1-1,TRBV6-5,TGTGCCAGCAGTTACCGGCTCTCAGGGGGCACTGAAGCTTTCTTT,CASSYRLSGGTEAFF
-,-,TRBJ1-4,TRBV5-1,TGCGCCAGCAGCTTGGCGGGGGTTGGTGAAAAACTGTTTTTT,CASSLAGVGEKLFF
-,-,TRBJ1-1,TRBV6-5,TGTGCCAGCAGCCCGCGGACGGTTTTTGAAGCTTTCTTT,CASSPRTVFEAFF
-,-,TRBJ1-1,TRBV28,TGTGCCAGCAGTTTCGAGCTGGCAGGGCTGGGGATGAACACTGAAGCTTTCTTT,CASSFELAGLGMNTEAFF
-,-,TRBJ1-2,TRBV7-9,TGTGCCAGCAGCTTAGTAGGCGATGGGGCGAACTATGGCTACACCTTC,CASSLVGDGANYGYTF
-,-,TRBJ1-2,TRBV18,TGTGCCAGCTCACCATGGGAATCGTATGGCTACACCTTC,CASSPWESYGYTF
TRBD2,-,TRBJ2-1,TRBV7-3,TGTGCCAGCAGCCGGACTAGCGGGGAGTACAATGAGCAGTTCTTC,CASSRTSGEYNEQFF
-,-,TRBJ2-7,TRBV6-5,TGTGCCAGCAGTTTCCAGGGGAAGCAGTACTTC,CASSFQGKQYF
TRBD2,-,TRBJ2-1,TRBV5-1,TGCGCCAGCAGCTTGCAGCGGGAGAGGGGCGAGCAGTTCTTC,CASSLQRERGEQFF
-,-,TRBJ2-3,TRBV5-1,TGCGCCAGCAGCCCGGGAGTAGGTGGTTCAGATACGCAGTATTTT,CASSPGVGGSDTQYF
-,-,TRBJ1-1,TRBV7-8,TGTGCCAGCAGCTTCAGAAACACTGAAGCTTTCTTT,CASSFRNTEAFF
-,once,TRBJ2-7,TRBV27,TGTGCCAGCAGTTTGAGGGACGAGGGCACCTACGAGCAGTACTTC,CASSLRDEGTYEQYF
TRBD1,few,TRBJ1-4,TRBV6-4,TGTGCCGGAAACAGGGGGAAACTGTTTTTT,CAGNRGKLFF
-,-,TRBJ2-3,TRBV6-6,TGTGCCAGCAGTTATAGTCGAATCGCAGATACGCAGTATTTT,CASSYSRIADTQYF
TRBD1,-,TRBJ1-3,TRBV19,TGTGCCAGTAGTATCGGGACAGGGGCTGGAAACACCATATATTTT,CASSIGTGAGNTIYF
TRBD1,-,TRBJ1-5,TRBV28,TGTGCCAGCAGTTTCCCTAGACAGGGGCAGCATCAGCCCCAGCATTTT,CASSFPRQGQHQPQHF
-,-,TRBJ1-3,TRBV18,TGTGCCAGCTCACCCTCAACAGGGAGTAGAAACACCATATATTTT,CASSPSTGSRNTIYF
-,-,TRBJ2-1,TRBV29-1,TGCAGCGGCGGGGGCGGCTCCTACAATGAGCAGTTCTTC,CSGGGGSYNEQFF
TRBD1,few,TRBJ1-4,TRBV28,TGTGCCAGCAGGGGCCCAGACAGGGAAGAGGTTGAAAAACTGTTTTTT,CASRGPDREEVEKLFF
-,-,TRBJ2-7,TRBV9,TGTGCCAGCAGCATCGGCGGGGAAGCCTACGAGCAGTACTTC,CASSIGGEAYEQYF
-,-,TRBJ2-1,TRBV28,TGTGCCAGCTCCAAGGACTCCCTAGTCAGGGAGCAGTTCTTC,CASSKDSLVREQFF
-,-,TRBJ1-1,TRBV5-6,TGTGCCAGCAGCTCGGCCAAGGGGGGGAACACTGAAGCTTTCTTT,CASSSAKGGNTEAFF
-,-,TRBJ2-1,TRBV10-3,TGTGCCATCAGTGAGGGACTGGCAGCGTACAATGAGCAGTTCTTC,CAISEGLAAYNEQFF
TRBD1,few,TRBJ1-2,TRBV2,TGTGCCAGCGGACAGGGCTGGGGCTACACCTTC,CASGQGWGYTF
-,-,TRBJ1-2,TRBV6-1,TGTGCCAGCACTCCGACCTTAATTAACTATGGCTACACCTTC,CASTPTLINYGYTF
-,-,TRBJ1-1,TRBV7-2,TGTGCCAGCAACCGCGGGGGAGGGGGGAACACTGAAGCTTTCTTT,CASNRGGGGNTEAFF
-,-,TRBJ2-1,TRBV19,TGTGCCAGTAGTATCAGGGCAATAGGGGACCCATCCTACAATGAGCAGTTCTTC,CASSIRAIGDPSYNEQFF
TRBD2,once,TRBJ2-1,TRBV6-1,TGTGCCAGCAGTGCGACTAGCGGGAGCATGGTCAGTGAGCAGTTCTTC,CASSATSGSMVSEQFF
-,-,TRBJ1-5,TRBV7-2,TGTGCCAGCAGCTTAGCGTTAGGGATTGGGCATCAGCCCCAGCATTTT,CASSLALGIGHQPQHF
TRBD2,-,TRBJ2-7,TRBV5-1,TGCGCCAGCAGCTCAGGACTAGCGGGAGGTCTTACCTACGAGCAGTACTTC,CASSSGLAGGLTYEQYF
-,-,TRBJ2-7,TRBV6-4,TGTGCCAGCAGTGAAGGTGACGGGTACGAGCAGTACTTC,CASSEGDGYEQYF
TRBD2,-,TRBJ2-3,TRBV7-3,TGTGCCAGCAGCTTACATGCGGGAGGGCCGGGCACAGATACGCAGTATTTT,CASSLHAGGPGTDTQYF
-,-,TRBJ2-7,TRBV5-1,TGCGCCAGCAGCTTGCTTCACACCAACTACGAGCAGTACTTC,CASSLLHTNYEQYF